This passage covers 13 T cell receptor beta chains from one sample sequenced in a study of blood T cell repertoires in COVID-19. Generated by immunoSEQ multiplex PCR, the TCRdb table keeps only in-frame clones and is missing some. The repertoire consists of around 180,000 clones, with around 89% occurring once and the leading ten covering less than 5.5%. Sequencing was carried out using peripheral blood. These receptors originate from a human donor in a cohort sampled during active COVID-19.

This clone was picked up a small number of times. The gene calls are TRBV6-2 or TRBV6-3 and TRBJ2-7, with D perhaps matching TRBD2 (6 bases). The CDR3 has 16 amino acids. V shed 0 bases and J shed 5 bases, with 17 bases lying between them. Germline CDR1 reads MNHEY; CDR2 reads SVGEGT. The CDR3 loop is CASSYSPGGWSHEQYF. The CDR3 DNA follows: TGTGCCAGCAGTTACTCCCCCGGGGGATGGTCCCACGAGCAGTACTTC.

The chain couples TRBV5-1 to TRBJ2-1; D is undetermined. Germline CDR1 reads SGHRS; CDR2 reads YFSETQ. V was pared by 4 bases and J by 0 bases, with 11 bases between. The CDR3 loop spans 15 amino acids. CDR3 bases: TGCGCCAGCAGCGATCTAGGCCTCTCCTACAATGAGCAGTTCTTC. It translates to CASSDLGLSYNEQFF.

The chain is built from TRBV9 and TRBJ1-3; maybe TRBD1 (5 bases). The germline CDR1 and CDR2 sequences are SGDLS and YYNGEE. With 4 bases removed from V and 0 bases from J, the gap between germline ends came to 11 bases. This CDR3 has 15 amino acids. DNA for the CDR3: TGTGCCAGCAGCCCGTACCAGGGCTCTGGAAACACCATATATTTT. This sequence encodes CASSPYQGSGNTIYF. Combining the CDR3 with reference TRBV9 and TRBJ1-3 gives the whole variable domain DSGVTQTPKHLITATGQRVTLRCSPRSGDLSVYWYQQSLDQGLQFLIQYYNGEERAKGNILERFSAQQFPDLHSELNLSSLELGDSALYFCASSPYQGSGNTIYFGEGSWLTVV.

This chain joins TRBV5-5 and TRBJ2-1, with 10 bases aligning to TRBD1. Per the germline V gene, CDR1 is SGHKS and CDR2 is YYEKEE (reference sequence). This CDR3 is 16 amino acids long. V trimming: 5 bases; J trimming: 4 bases; junction bases outside the gene matches: 9. CDR3 in DNA: TGTGCCAGCAGGTTCTCCACGGGACAGGGGTACAATGAGCAGTTCTTC. It translates to CASRFSTGQGYNEQFF.

The rearrangement uses TRBV25-1 and TRBJ1-1; TRBD1 agrees at 8 bases. Trimming cost V 2 bases and J 5 bases; bases outside gene matches: 7. Germline CDR1 and CDR2: MGHDK and SYGVNS. The CDR3 has 15 residues. The CDR3 region has the DNA TGTGCCAGCAGTGAAAGGACAGGGCGACTTACTGAAGCTTTCTTT. As protein: CASSERTGRLTEAFF.

This chain joins TRBV9 and TRBJ2-7, with TRBD1 identical over 8 bases. The V gene end was trimmed by 4 bases and the J gene end by 0 bases; junction bases not matched to a gene: 6. The CDR3 sequence is 15 residues long. CDR1 and CDR2 from the germline V gene are SGDLS and YYNGEE. The CDR3 is CASSLRDRSSYEQYF. The CDR3 bases are TGTGCCAGCAGCCTAAGGGACAGGAGCTCCTACGAGCAGTACTTC.

This chain links TRBV10-2 with TRBJ2-1; 8 bases line up with TRBD2. Trimming cost V 5 bases and J 1 base; bases outside gene matches: 4. The CDR3 consists of 15 residues. Germline CDR1 WSHSY, CDR2 SAAADI. The CDR3 is CASSSSGPSYNEQFF. The DNA of the CDR3 is TGCGCCAGCAGTTCTAGCGGGCCTTCCTACAATGAGCAGTTCTTC.

V is TRBV5-1 and J is TRBJ2-2, with D tentatively TRBD1 (6 bases). In germline, CDR1 is SGHRS, CDR2 YFSETQ. The V end was cut by 4 bases, the J end by 1 base, with 14 bases between. This CDR3 is 16 amino acids long. CDR3: CASSLAPGQNTGELFF. CDR3 sequence (DNA): TGCGCCAGCAGCCTGGCCCCGGGACAGAACACCGGGGAGCTGTTTTTT.

The chain employs TRBV7-2 and TRBJ2-5; TRBD1 agrees at 8 bases. V dropped 0 bases and J dropped 4; count of bases not matched to a gene: 7. CDR1 SGHTA and CDR2 FQGNSA come from the germline V gene. The CDR3 extends over 16 amino acids. CDR3 amino acids: CASSLAPTGVGETQYF. The CDR3 region has the DNA TGTGCCAGCAGCTTAGCACCGACAGGGGTGGGAGAGACCCAGTACTTC.

The chain joins TRBV5-1 to TRBJ1-1, with D tentatively TRBD1 (6 bases). This CDR3 has 14 amino acids. Trimming removed 4 bases at V and 5 bases at J, with 15 bases between. Per germline, CDR1 SGHRS and CDR2 YFSETQ. The CDR3 DNA reads TGCGCCAGCAGCGAAGGACAGAGTTGGACTGAAGCTTTCTTT. Protein product: CASSEGQSWTEAFF.

The chain links TRBV11-2 to TRBJ2-7, with 7 bases matching TRBD1. V shed 5 bases, J shed 7 bases, and the junction held 14 bases outside the gene matches. The germline gives CDR1 SGHAT, CDR2 FQNNGV. The length of the CDR3 is 15 residues. As DNA, the CDR3 is TGTGCCAGCAGCCCCCCCCGGGACAGTCTCCTGGAGCAGTACTTC. This translates into CASSPPRDSLLEQYF.

This clone has only one observation. The rearrangement uses TRBV27 and TRBJ2-1, with D maybe TRBD2 (6 bases). The germline V and J ends were trimmed by 8 bases and 6 bases, with 20 bases remaining between them. The CDR3 is made up of 15 amino acids. Germline CDR1 and CDR2: MNHEY and SMNVEV (reference sequence). As DNA, the CDR3 is TGTGCCAGCGGGGGGACCGGGATATTTTCCAATGAGCAGTTCTTC. This translates into CASGGTGIFSNEQFF.

The chain recombines TRBV19 with TRBJ1-4; no definite D call. The germline V gene encodes CDR1 LNHDA and CDR2 SQIVND (reference sequence). The CDR3 is made up of 11 amino acids. V lost 5 bases to trimming and J lost 7 bases, with 5 bases between them. The CDR3 is CASSPGEKLFF. The CDR3 DNA sequence: TGTGCCAGTAGTCCGGGTGAAAAACTGTTTTTT.